The 10 T cell receptor beta chains listed next were all sequenced from one sample in a study of blood T cells in healthy people across ages. Then a second PCR, running roughly 7 to 11 cycles, was carried out with a sample-barcoded 5' primer and a J-beta primer mix. A single record per CDR3 protein comes from TCRdb applying MiXCR to the 5' RACE reads. The sample has about 540,000 distinct CDR3 sequences, less than 25% seen once. In addition, the sample was reused for a study of T cells of mothers and their children.

Sequencing input: blood. Receptor source: a boy between 5 and 17 years old in good health.

The rearrangement links TRBV7-2 to TRBJ2-3, with TRBD2 identical over 7 bases. The CDR3 has 15 residues. Germline lookup yields CDR1 SGHTA and CDR2 FQGNSA. J was trimmed by 9 bases and V by 1 base; bases with no gene match: 10. The CDR3 spells CASSLGLAVRGTQYF. The CDR3 DNA follows: TGTGCCAGCAGCTTAGGACTAGCTGTTAGGGGAACGCAGTATTTT.

This chain connects TRBV19 to TRBJ2-1; D is ambiguous. Germline V CDR1 and CDR2: LNHDA, SQIVND (reference sequence). The CDR3 is 15 amino acids. Trimming cost V 4 bases and J 9 bases, with 19 bases left between them. CDR3 coding DNA: TGTGCCAGTAGTAGTCTCTTCATTGGTGGCGCTGAGCAGTTCTTC. This gives the protein CASSSLFIGGAEQFF.

The chain employs TRBV6-2 or TRBV6-3 and TRBJ2-5; 13 nucleotides line up with TRBD2. Judging by the DNA end, TRBJ2-1 fits better; the J call may be wrong. The CDR3 runs to 16 residues. Germline CDR1 reads MNHEY; CDR2 reads SVGEGT. The CDR3 DNA is TGTGCCAGCAGTTCCCGACTAGCGGGGGGTGGTAATGAGCAGTTCTTC. Translation: CASSSRLAGGGNEQFF.

The V and J genes are TRBV27 and TRBJ2-2; the D call may be TRBD1 or TRBD2 (5 bases each). V gave up 0 bases and J gave up 4 bases, with 6 bases separating them. There are 14 residues in the CDR3. Germline CDR1 and CDR2: MNHEY and SMNVEV (reference sequence). The CDR3 DNA reads as TGTGCCAGCAGTTTATCGAGGGGCACCGGGGAGCTGTTTTTT. Encoded protein: CASSLSRGTGELFF.

CDR3 bases: TGTGCCAGCACTAGCAGTAGCTCCTACAATGAGCAGTTCTTC. It codes for CASTSSSSYNEQFF. This sequence joins TRBV7-2 and TRBJ2-1; maybe TRBD2 (5 bases). Germline CDR1 is SGHTA and CDR2 is FQGNSA. Trimming left V 7 bases short and J 0 bases short, with 10 bases between. This CDR3 spans 14 amino acids.

The chain carries TRBV20-1 and TRBJ2-5; TRBD1 or TRBD2 may be the D gene (5 bases each). The J call may be mistaken, given a closer DNA end match to TRBJ2-1. Germline V lookup: CDR1 DFQATT, CDR2 SNEGSKA (reference sequence). CDR3 size: 13 residues. CDR3 sequence (DNA): TGCAGTGCCGCCAGTGGGGGATACGATGAGCAGTTCTTC. Residues: CSAASGGYDEQFF.

V is TRBV7-9 and J is TRBJ2-7; D is perhaps TRBD2 (6 bases). CDR1 and CDR2 from the germline V gene are SEHNR and FQNEAQ (reference sequence). This CDR3 spans 15 amino acids. V was clipped by 5 bases and J by 0 bases, with 14 bases between them. The CDR3 loop is CASSPFYGSSYEQYF. In DNA, the CDR3 is TGTGCCAGCAGCCCCTTTTACGGGAGCTCCTACGAGCAGTACTTC.

Only one count was recorded for this clonotype. The chain combines TRBV28 with TRBJ2-1; no clear D gene. Trimming pared 1 base from V and 2 bases from J, leaving 18 bases between. Germline-derived CDR1 and CDR2 are MDHEN and SYDVKM. This CDR3 spans 18 amino acids. The CDR3 DNA reads TGTGCCAGCAGTTTATCCAATCCCTTGGGGAAAGCCTACAATGAGCAGTTCTTC. Its translation is CASSLSNPLGKAYNEQFF.

This clonotype was detected a few times. This sequence joins TRBV5-1 and TRBJ1-4; TRBD1 matches at 10 bases. The CDR3 totals 14 residues. CDR1 and CDR2 from the germline V gene are SGHRS and YFSETQ. J was trimmed by 7 bases and V by 0 bases; bases with no gene match: 0. The CDR3 protein is CASSLGQGAEKLFF. CDR3 DNA: TGCGCCAGCAGCTTGGGACAGGGGGCTGAAAAACTGTTTTTT.

This clonotype was picked up one time. This rearrangement joins TRBV4-2 to TRBJ1-1, with TRBD1 identical over 7 bases. The length of the CDR3 is 15 residues. Trimming took 1 base from V and 4 from J; bases not matched to a gene: 6. Germline lookup yields CDR1 LGHNA and CDR2 YNFKEQ. The CDR3 coding sequence is TGTGCCAGCAGCCAAGGCGACAGGGTCGGCACTGAAGCTTTCTTT. It encodes CASSQGDRVGTEAFF.